This TCR beta chain was identified in a study of blood T cell repertoires in COVID-19. Study in general: COVID-19 samples from acute and convalescent phases originated in the United States, Italy and Spain. The cDNA or gDNA used as material had been derived from T cells, B-cell-depleted T cells, or PBMCs.

Per the original methods: The authors estimated nucleated cell counts from reference gene primer amplification. TCRdb's table, derived via immunoSEQ multiplex PCR, lists solely in-frame clones and lacks some. Clonal size and the V and J genes are those of that table, whereas D and trimming came from the DNA. This table has about 62,000 clones, roughly 90% appearing once. This CDR3 comprises 13 residues. Sequenced material: peripheral blood. The chain recombines TRBV12-1 with TRBJ2-7; TRBD1 is the table's D call, not checked against the DNA. TRBV12-1 is a recognized pseudogene. The clonotype comes from a human donor in a cohort sampled during active COVID-19. The CDR3 spells CASRSQGTYEQYF. DNA of the CDR3: TGTGCCAGCAGATCACAGGGGACCTACGAGCAGTACTTC.